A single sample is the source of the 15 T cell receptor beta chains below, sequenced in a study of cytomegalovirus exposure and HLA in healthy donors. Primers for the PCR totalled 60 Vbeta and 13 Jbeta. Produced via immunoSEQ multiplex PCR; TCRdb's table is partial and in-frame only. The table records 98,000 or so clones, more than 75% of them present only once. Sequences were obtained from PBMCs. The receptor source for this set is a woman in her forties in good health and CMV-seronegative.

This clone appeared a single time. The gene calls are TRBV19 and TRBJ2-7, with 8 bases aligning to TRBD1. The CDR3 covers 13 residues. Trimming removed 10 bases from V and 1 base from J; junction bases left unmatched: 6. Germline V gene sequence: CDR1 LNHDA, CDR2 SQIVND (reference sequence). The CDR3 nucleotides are TGTGCCACCTCTTGGACAGGGTCCTACGAGCAGTACTTC. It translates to CATSWTGSYEQYF. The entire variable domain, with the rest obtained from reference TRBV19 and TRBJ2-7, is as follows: DGGITQSPKYLFRKEGQNVTLSCEQNLNHDAMYWYRQDPGQGLRLIYYSQIVNDFQKGDIAEGYSVSREKKESFPLTVTSAQKNPTAFYLCATSWTGSYEQYFGPGTRLTVT.

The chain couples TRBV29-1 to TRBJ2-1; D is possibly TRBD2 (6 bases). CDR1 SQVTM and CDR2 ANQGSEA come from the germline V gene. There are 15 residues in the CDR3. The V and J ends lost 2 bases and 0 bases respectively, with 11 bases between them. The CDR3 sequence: CSVELALDSYNEQFF. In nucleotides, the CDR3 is TGCAGCGTTGAACTAGCGCTTGACTCCTACAATGAGCAGTTCTTC.

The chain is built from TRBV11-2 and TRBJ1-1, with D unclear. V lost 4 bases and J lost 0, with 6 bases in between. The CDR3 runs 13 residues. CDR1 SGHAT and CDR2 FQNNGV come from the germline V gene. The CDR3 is CASSSGMNTEAFF. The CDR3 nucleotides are TGTGCCAGCAGCTCAGGTATGAACACTGAAGCTTTCTTT.

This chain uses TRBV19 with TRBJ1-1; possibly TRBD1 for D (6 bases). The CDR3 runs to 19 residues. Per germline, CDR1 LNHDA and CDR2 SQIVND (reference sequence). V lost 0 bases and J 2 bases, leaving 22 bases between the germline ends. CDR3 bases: TGTGCCAGTAGTATAGACTCCCCTACGAGACAGGAGGTCAACACTGAAGCTTTCTTT. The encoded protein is CASSIDSPTRQEVNTEAFF. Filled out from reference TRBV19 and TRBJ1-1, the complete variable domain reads DGGITQSPKYLFRKEGQNVTLSCEQNLNHDAMYWYRQDPGQGLRLIYYSQIVNDFQKGDIAEGYSVSREKKESFPLTVTSAQKNPTAFYLCASSIDSPTRQEVNTEAFFGQGTRLTVV.

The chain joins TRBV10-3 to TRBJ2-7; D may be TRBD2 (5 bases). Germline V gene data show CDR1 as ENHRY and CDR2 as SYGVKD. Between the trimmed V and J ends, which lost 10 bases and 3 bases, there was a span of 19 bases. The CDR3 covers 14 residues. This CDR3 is CATRSSSGFYEQYF. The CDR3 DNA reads TGTGCCACTAGATCTTCGAGCGGATTCTACGAGCAGTACTTC.

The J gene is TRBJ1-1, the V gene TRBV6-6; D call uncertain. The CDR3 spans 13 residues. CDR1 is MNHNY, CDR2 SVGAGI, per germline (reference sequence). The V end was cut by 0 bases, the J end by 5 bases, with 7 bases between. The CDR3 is CASSYSRETEAFF. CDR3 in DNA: TGTGCCAGCAGTTACTCGAGAGAGACTGAAGCTTTCTTT.

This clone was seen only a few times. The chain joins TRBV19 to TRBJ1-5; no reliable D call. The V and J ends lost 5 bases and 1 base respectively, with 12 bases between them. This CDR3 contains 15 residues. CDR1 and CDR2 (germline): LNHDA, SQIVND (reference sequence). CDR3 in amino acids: CASSSSTGSNQPQHF. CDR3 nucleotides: TGTGCCAGTAGTTCATCGACCGGGAGCAATCAGCCCCAGCATTTT.

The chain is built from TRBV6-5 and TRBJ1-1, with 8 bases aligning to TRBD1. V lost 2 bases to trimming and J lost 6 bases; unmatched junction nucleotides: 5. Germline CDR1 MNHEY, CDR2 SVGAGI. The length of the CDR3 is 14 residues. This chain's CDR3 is CASSYPGTGSEAFF. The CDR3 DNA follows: TGTGCCAGCAGTTACCCTGGGACAGGCTCTGAAGCTTTCTTT.

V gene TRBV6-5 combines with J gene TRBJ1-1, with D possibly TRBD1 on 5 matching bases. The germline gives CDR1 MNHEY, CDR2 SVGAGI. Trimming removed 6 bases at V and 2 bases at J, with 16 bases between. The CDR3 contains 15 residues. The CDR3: CASSLVTGRNTEAFF. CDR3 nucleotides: TGTGCCAGCAGCTTGGTCACAGGCCGAAACACTGAAGCTTTCTTT.

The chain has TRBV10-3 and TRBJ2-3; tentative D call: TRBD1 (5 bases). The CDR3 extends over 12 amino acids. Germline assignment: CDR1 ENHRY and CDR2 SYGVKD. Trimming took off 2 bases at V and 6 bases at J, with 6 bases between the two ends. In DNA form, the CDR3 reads TGTGCCATCAGTGAGCAGGGCGATACGCAGTATTTT. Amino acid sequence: CAISEQGDTQYF.

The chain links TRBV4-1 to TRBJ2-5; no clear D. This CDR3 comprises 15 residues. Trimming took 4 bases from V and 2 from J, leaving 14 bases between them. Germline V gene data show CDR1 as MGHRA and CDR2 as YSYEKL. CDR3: CASSPPTVGQETQYF. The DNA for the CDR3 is TGCGCCAGCAGCCCGCCCACAGTTGGACAAGAGACCCAGTACTTC.

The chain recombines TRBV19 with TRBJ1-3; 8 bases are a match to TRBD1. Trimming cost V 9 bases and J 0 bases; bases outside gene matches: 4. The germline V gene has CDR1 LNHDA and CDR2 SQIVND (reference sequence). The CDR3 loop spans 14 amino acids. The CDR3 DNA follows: TGTGCCAGCAGGACAGGGAGCTCTGGAAACACCATATATTTT. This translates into CASRTGSSGNTIYF.

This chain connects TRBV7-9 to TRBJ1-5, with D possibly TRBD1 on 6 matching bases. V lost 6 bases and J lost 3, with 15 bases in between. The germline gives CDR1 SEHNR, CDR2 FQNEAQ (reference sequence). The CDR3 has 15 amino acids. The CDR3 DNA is TGTGCCAGCAGTTCGATGGGGGCGCACAATCAGCCCCAGCATTTT. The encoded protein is CASSSMGAHNQPQHF. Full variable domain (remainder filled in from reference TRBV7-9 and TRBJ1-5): DTGVSQNPRHKITKRGQNVTFRCDPISEHNRLYWYRQTLGQGPEFLTYFQNEAQLEKSRLLSDRFSAERPKGSFSTLEIQRTEQGDSAMYLCASSSMGAHNQPQHFGDGTRLSIL.

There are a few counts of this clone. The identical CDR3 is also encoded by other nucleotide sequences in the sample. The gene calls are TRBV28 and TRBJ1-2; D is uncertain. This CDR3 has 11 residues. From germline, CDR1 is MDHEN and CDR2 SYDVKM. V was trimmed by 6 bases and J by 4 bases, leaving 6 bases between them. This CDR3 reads CASREAYGYTF. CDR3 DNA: TGTGCCAGCAGGGAGGCCTATGGCTACACCTTC.

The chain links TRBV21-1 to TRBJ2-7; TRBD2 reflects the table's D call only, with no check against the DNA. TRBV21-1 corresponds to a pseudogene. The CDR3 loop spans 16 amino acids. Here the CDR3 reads CASTEKAGRIDYEQYF. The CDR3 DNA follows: TGTGCCAGCACCGAAAAGGCCGGGAGAATCGATTACGAGCAGTACTTC.